The clone carrying this TCR beta chain is a singleton in its sample. Antigen specificity is unknown. These data come from a study of T cell responses to AZD1222 COVID-19 vaccine. Findings and limits, study-wide: Donors, mostly white British, included more females; clonal diversity was possibly underestimated.

The assay was immunoSEQ multiplex PCR, and TCRdb's table has in-frame clones only and misses some. Here the sample spans under 150,000 clones, around 90% being singletons. Per the germline V gene, CDR1 is ENHRY and CDR2 is SYGVKD. The ends were cut back, 3 bases at V and 2 bases at J, with 10 bases in the middle. This CDR3 region has 14 residues. The sample was peripheral blood, taken on day 0 of AZD1222 vaccination. The V and J genes are TRBV10-3 and TRBJ1-1; D gene unclear. The source of this sequence is an adult in good health. CDR3 loop: CAISDLLLNTEAFF. DNA of the CDR3: TGTGCCATCAGTGACCTCCTTCTCAACACTGAAGCTTTCTTT.